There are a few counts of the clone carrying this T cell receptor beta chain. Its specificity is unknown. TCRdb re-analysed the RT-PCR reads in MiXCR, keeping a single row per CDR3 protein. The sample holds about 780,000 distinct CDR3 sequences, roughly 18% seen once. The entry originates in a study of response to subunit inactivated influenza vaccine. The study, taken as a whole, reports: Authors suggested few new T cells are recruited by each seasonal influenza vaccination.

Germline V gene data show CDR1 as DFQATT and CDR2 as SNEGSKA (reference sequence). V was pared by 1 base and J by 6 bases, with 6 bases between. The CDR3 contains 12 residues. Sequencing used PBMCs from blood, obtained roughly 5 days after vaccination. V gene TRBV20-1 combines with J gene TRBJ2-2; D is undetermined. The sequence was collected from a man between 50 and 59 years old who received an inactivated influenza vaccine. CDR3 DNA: TGCAGTGCTAGAGGGGGTCCCGGGGAGCTGTTTTTT. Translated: CSARGGPGELFF.